This TCR beta chain is from a study of T cell responses to AZD1222 COVID-19 vaccine. Study-level findings and limits: Repertoire sampling occurred only after the peak T cell response. Donors were mostly white British, more females; clonal diversity possibly underestimated.

Of note for this clone: Its target is unknown.

Produced via immunoSEQ multiplex PCR; TCRdb's table is partial and in-frame only. The table has 140,000 to 150,000 clones, about 91% seen once. The CDR3 sequence is 15 residues long. The material was peripheral blood, obtained on day 0 of AZD1222 vaccination. The TCR sequence derives from an adult in good health. The V gene is TRBV21-1, the J gene TRBJ2-7; the DNA was not compared with TRBD2, the D call given in the table. TRBV21-1 is a pseudogene locus. In nucleotides, the CDR3 is TGTGCCAGCAGCAAAGATGCTAGCGGGAGTTACGAGCAGTACTTC. Encoded protein: CASSKDASGSYEQYF.